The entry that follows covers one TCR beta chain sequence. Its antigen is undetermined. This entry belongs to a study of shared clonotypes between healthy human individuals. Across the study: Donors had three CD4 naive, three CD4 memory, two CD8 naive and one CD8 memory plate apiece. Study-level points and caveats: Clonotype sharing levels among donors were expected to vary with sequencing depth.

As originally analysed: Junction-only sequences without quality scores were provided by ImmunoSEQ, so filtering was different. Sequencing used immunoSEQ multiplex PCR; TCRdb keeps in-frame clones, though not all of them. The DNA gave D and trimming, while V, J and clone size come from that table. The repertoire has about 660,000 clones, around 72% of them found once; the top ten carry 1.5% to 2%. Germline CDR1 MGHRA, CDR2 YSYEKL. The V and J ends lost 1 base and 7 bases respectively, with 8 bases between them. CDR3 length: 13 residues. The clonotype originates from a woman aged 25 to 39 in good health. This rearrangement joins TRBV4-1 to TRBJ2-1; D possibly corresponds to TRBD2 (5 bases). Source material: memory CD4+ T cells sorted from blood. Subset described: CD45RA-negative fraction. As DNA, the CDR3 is TGCGCCAGCAGCCAAGTGGACTGGAATGAGCAGTTCTTC. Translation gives CASSQVDWNEQFF.